The rows below give T cell receptor beta chains drawn from one sample of a study of blood T cell repertoires in COVID-19. Generated by immunoSEQ multiplex PCR, the TCRdb table keeps only in-frame clones and is missing some. The data show approximately 99,000 clones, approximately 85% seen once. The sample consisted of peripheral blood. Source of these receptors: a human donor in a cohort sampled during active COVID-19. CDR3s include the opening cysteine and the closing phenylalanine or tryptophan. Each record gives: J gene, V gene, D gene, clone size, CDR3 protein, CDR3 DNA. The D gene is left open where the match is weak. Some rows mark clone size as missing; the rest say once, few, many or name a class of expanded clone.

J: TRBJ1-5; V: TRBV2; D: -; size: -; CDR3: CASSLNQPQHF; DNA: TGTGCCAGCAGTTTAAATCAGCCCCAGCATTTT
J: TRBJ2-1; V: TRBV2; D: TRBD1; size: -; CDR3: CATSGQGVEQFF; DNA: TGTGCCACCTCGGGACAGGGTGTTGAGCAGTTCTTC
J: TRBJ2-1; V: TRBV7-8; D: TRBD1; size: -; CDR3: CASSLRQGSFSYNEQFF; DNA: TGTGCCAGCAGCCTTCGACAGGGTAGCTTCTCCTACAATGAGCAGTTCTTC
J: TRBJ1-1; V: TRBV28; D: -; size: -; CDR3: CASSLAGRNTEAFF; DNA: TGTGCCAGCAGTTTAGCAGGGAGGAATACTGAAGCTTTCTTT
J: TRBJ1-2; V: TRBV11-2; D: -; size: -; CDR3: CASTPSQESTYGYTF; DNA: TGTGCCAGCACCCCTAGCCAGGAGTCCACCTATGGCTACACCTTC
J: TRBJ2-2; V: TRBV15; D: -; size: -; CDR3: CATSRLTTNTGELFF; DNA: TGTGCCACCAGCAGGCTCACTACCAACACCGGGGAGCTGTTTTTT
J: TRBJ2-7; V: TRBV2; D: TRBD1; size: once; CDR3: CASRDSYYEQYF; DNA: TGTGCCAGCCGGGACAGTTACTACGAGCAGTACTTC
J: TRBJ1-4; V: TRBV4-2; D: -; size: -; CDR3: CASSQDPSRSANEKLFF; DNA: TGTGCCAGCAGCCAAGACCCCTCGCGCTCCGCTAATGAAAAACTGTTTTTT
J: TRBJ2-1; V: TRBV19; D: -; size: -; CDR3: CASSIGLAPDEQFF; DNA: TGTGCCAGTAGTATAGGCCTAGCCCCCGATGAGCAGTTCTTC
J: TRBJ1-1; V: TRBV19; D: -; size: -; CDR3: CASTYPGRTEAFF; DNA: TGTGCCAGTACCTACCCTGGGAGAACTGAAGCTTTCTTT
J: TRBJ1-4; V: TRBV14; D: TRBD1; size: once; CDR3: CASSLIGTAYEKLFF; DNA: TGTGCCAGCAGCCTGATCGGGACAGCTTATGAAAAACTGTTTTTT
J: TRBJ2-1; V: TRBV5-1; D: -; size: -; CDR3: CASTIGFYNEQFF; DNA: TGCGCCAGCACCATCGGGTTCTACAATGAGCAGTTCTTC
J: TRBJ2-1; V: TRBV10-1; D: -; size: -; CDR3: CASSESSAGRVGRYNEQFF; DNA: TGCGCCAGCAGTGAGTCGTCGGCGGGAAGGGTAGGGAGATACAATGAGCAGTTCTTC
J: TRBJ1-6; V: TRBV5-4; D: -; size: -; CDR3: CASSLEQGSYNSPLHF; DNA: TGTGCCAGCAGCTTGGAGCAGGGATCCTATAATTCACCCCTCCACTTT
J: TRBJ2-5; V: TRBV4-1; D: TRBD1; size: -; CDR3: CASSQGDSKETQYF; DNA: TGCGCCAGCAGCCAGGGGGACAGTAAAGAGACCCAGTACTTC
J: TRBJ1-1; V: TRBV13; D: TRBD1; size: once; CDR3: CASSLRDRGNDEAFF; DNA: TGTGCCAGCAGCTTACGGGACAGGGGTAACGATGAAGCTTTCTTT
J: TRBJ2-7; V: TRBV5-8; D: -; size: -; CDR3: CAIPTETYEQYF; DNA: TGTGCCATTCCGACAGAAACCTACGAGCAGTACTTC
J: TRBJ1-1; V: TRBV2; D: TRBD1; size: -; CDR3: CAIKTGARNTEAFF; DNA: TGTGCCATCAAGACAGGGGCCAGGAACACTGAAGCTTTCTTT
J: TRBJ2-5; V: TRBV27; D: -; size: -; CDR3: CASSSWDTQETQYF; DNA: TGTGCCAGCAGTTCCTGGGACACGCAGGAGACCCAGTACTTC
J: TRBJ2-1; V: TRBV7-9; D: -; size: -; CDR3: CASSLTPFYEQFF; DNA: TGTGCCAGCAGCTTGACACCTTTCTATGAGCAGTTCTTC
J: TRBJ2-5; V: TRBV3-1/TRBV3-2; D: TRBD2; size: -; CDR3: CASSQRGGAWETQYF; DNA: TGTGCCAGCAGCCAACGCGGGGGGGCCTGGGAGACCCAGTACTTC
J: TRBJ1-1; V: TRBV11-2; D: TRBD1; size: -; CDR3: CASSSRWDREAFF; DNA: TGTGCCAGCAGCTCGAGGTGGGACAGGGAAGCTTTCTTT
J: TRBJ1-3; V: TRBV28; D: -; size: -; CDR3: CASSYFLSSGNTIYF; DNA: TGTGCCAGCAGTTACTTCCTTAGCTCTGGAAACACCATATATTTT
J: TRBJ1-1; V: TRBV7-9; D: -; size: -; CDR3: CASSPRGLNTEAFF; DNA: TGTGCCAGCAGCCCTAGGGGCTTGAACACTGAAGCTTTCTTT
J: TRBJ2-3; V: TRBV5-1; D: TRBD2; size: -; CDR3: CASSLARGREGHGTDTQYF; DNA: TGCGCCAGCAGCTTGGCCAGAGGGCGGGAGGGCCACGGCACAGATACGCAGTATTTT
J: TRBJ2-4; V: TRBV6-1; D: TRBD1; size: -; CDR3: CASSATGGWSKNIQYF; DNA: TGTGCCAGCAGTGCGACAGGGGGCTGGTCCAAAAACATTCAGTACTTC
J: TRBJ2-1; V: TRBV15; D: TRBD1; size: -; CDR3: CATSPRTGLREQFF; DNA: TGTGCCACCAGCCCTCGGACAGGGTTAAGAGAGCAGTTCTTC
J: TRBJ1-2; V: TRBV6-5; D: -; size: -; CDR3: CASSPSGGMDGYTF; DNA: TGTGCCAGCAGTCCCTCCGGGGGTATGGATGGCTACACCTTC
J: TRBJ1-2; V: TRBV5-1; D: TRBD1; size: -; CDR3: CASSLGSQGAYGGYTF; DNA: TGCGCCAGCAGCTTGGGGTCCCAGGGGGCCTACGGTGGCTACACCTTC
J: TRBJ1-3; V: TRBV6-5; D: -; size: -; CDR3: CASRLGGAGNTIYF; DNA: TGTGCCAGCAGATTGGGCGGGGCTGGAAACACCATATATTTT
J: TRBJ2-1; V: TRBV7-2; D: -; size: -; CDR3: CASSLFKGGGGYNEQFF; DNA: TGTGCCAGCAGCTTATTTAAGGGCGGAGGAGGATACAATGAGCAGTTCTTC
J: TRBJ2-7; V: TRBV18; D: TRBD2; size: -; CDR3: CASSPSSGSVDEQYF; DNA: TGTGCCAGCTCACCCTCTAGCGGGAGTGTGGACGAGCAGTACTTC
J: TRBJ2-7; V: TRBV28; D: TRBD2; size: -; CDR3: CASSFVAGGMEQYF; DNA: TGTGCCAGCAGTTTCGTAGCGGGGGGCATGGAGCAGTACTTC
J: TRBJ2-3; V: TRBV5-1; D: -; size: -; CDR3: CASSSRRRPSTDTQYF; DNA: TGCGCCAGCAGCTCCCGCCGGCGGCCGAGCACAGATACGCAGTATTTT
J: TRBJ2-2; V: TRBV7-3; D: TRBD2; size: -; CDR3: CASSLGLAGVTGELFF; DNA: TGTGCCAGCAGCTTAGGGCTAGCGGGAGTTACCGGGGAGCTGTTTTTT
J: TRBJ1-2; V: TRBV24-1; D: -; size: -; CDR3: CATSDGASGGHGYTF; DNA: TGTGCCACCAGTGACGGAGCCAGCGGAGGCCATGGCTACACCTTC
J: TRBJ2-2; V: TRBV4-1; D: -; size: -; CDR3: CASSQPWVSRAGELFF; DNA: TGCGCCAGCAGCCAGCCGTGGGTTAGCCGCGCCGGGGAGCTGTTTTTT
J: TRBJ2-3; V: TRBV12-5; D: -; size: once; CDR3: CASGTDRNTQYF; DNA: TGTGCTAGTGGGACAGACAGAAATACGCAGTATTTT
J: TRBJ1-2; V: TRBV23-1; D: -; size: -; CDR3: CASSQSPSFPYGYTF; DNA: TGCGCCAGCAGTCAATCACCCAGTTTCCCCTATGGCTACACCTTC
J: TRBJ1-2; V: TRBV9; D: TRBD1; size: -; CDR3: CASSARKGQNSPNYGYTF; DNA: TGTGCCAGCAGCGCCAGGAAGGGACAGAATAGCCCTAACTATGGCTACACCTTC
J: TRBJ1-5; V: TRBV24-1; D: TRBD1; size: -; CDR3: CATSGQGAVQPQHF; DNA: TGTGCCACCAGTGGGCAGGGGGCAGTTCAGCCCCAGCATTTT
J: TRBJ2-7; V: TRBV4-1; D: -; size: -; CDR3: CASSQEGGYEQYF; DNA: TGCGCCAGCAGCCAAGAGGGGGGCTACGAGCAGTACTTC
J: TRBJ2-3; V: TRBV12-3/TRBV12-4; D: -; size: -; CDR3: CASSPQGYTQYF; DNA: TGTGCCAGCAGTCCTCAGGGGTATACGCAGTATTTT
J: TRBJ2-3; V: TRBV12-3/TRBV12-4; D: TRBD1; size: -; CDR3: CASRRQGMDTQYF; DNA: TGTGCCAGCCGAAGACAGGGAATGGATACGCAGTATTTT
J: TRBJ1-1; V: TRBV25-1; D: -; size: -; CDR3: CASSEWGGNTEAFF; DNA: TGTGCCAGCAGTGAATGGGGGGGGAACACTGAAGCTTTCTTT
J: TRBJ1-2; V: TRBV19; D: -; size: -; CDR3: CASSTDRGTGWLGYTF; DNA: TGTGCCAGTAGTACCGACCGCGGGACGGGGTGGCTTGGCTACACCTTC
J: TRBJ2-7; V: TRBV9; D: TRBD1; size: -; CDR3: CASSVVGGQADWSSYEQYF; DNA: TGTGCCAGCAGCGTAGTAGGGGGACAGGCGGATTGGTCGTCCTACGAGCAGTACTTC
J: TRBJ2-3; V: TRBV9; D: -; size: -; CDR3: CASSVANVENTQYF; DNA: TGTGCCAGCAGCGTAGCTAATGTTGAAAATACGCAGTATTTT